The rows below give T cell receptor beta chains drawn from one sample of a study of T cell responses to AZD1222 COVID-19 vaccine. TCRdb's copy holds only in-frame clones and misses some; the assay was immunoSEQ multiplex PCR. Here the sample spans about 110,000 clones, under 85% being singletons. The sample in question was peripheral blood, obtained on day 0 of AZD1222 vaccination. All receptors derive from an adult in good health. CDR3s include the opening cysteine and the closing phenylalanine or tryptophan. Fields, in order: clone size, V gene, D gene, J gene, CDR3 protein, CDR3 DNA. The D gene is left open where the match is weak. The listing skips clone size in some rows; elsewhere it reads once, few, many or a size class.

abundance: .
v_gene: TRBV4-3
d_gene: TRBD1
j_gene: TRBJ1-2
CDR3aa: CASSQVGQGAVNYGYTF
CDR3nt: TGCGCCAGCAGCCAAGTGGGCCAGGGGGCAGTTAACTATGGCTACACCTTC

abundance: .
v_gene: TRBV7-9
d_gene: .
j_gene: TRBJ2-5
CDR3aa: CASSLGNQETQYF
CDR3nt: TGTGCCAGCAGCTTGGGAAACCAAGAGACCCAGTACTTC

abundance: .
v_gene: TRBV29-1
d_gene: .
j_gene: TRBJ2-3
CDR3aa: CSSTSASTDTQYF
CDR3nt: TGCAGCTCTACTTCGGCCAGCACAGATACGCAGTATTTT

abundance: .
v_gene: TRBV27
d_gene: .
j_gene: TRBJ2-7
CDR3aa: CASSFGELGEQYF
CDR3nt: TGTGCCAGCAGTTTTGGGGAGCTAGGAGAGCAGTACTTC

abundance: .
v_gene: TRBV2
d_gene: .
j_gene: TRBJ1-4
CDR3aa: CASRRDHNEKLFF
CDR3nt: TGTGCCAGCAGGCGGGACCATAATGAAAAACTGTTTTTT

abundance: .
v_gene: TRBV19
d_gene: .
j_gene: TRBJ1-2
CDR3aa: CASKGSSRGDYGYTF
CDR3nt: TGTGCCAGTAAGGGCAGTTCACGGGGGGACTATGGCTACACCTTC

abundance: .
v_gene: TRBV28
d_gene: TRBD1
j_gene: TRBJ2-1
CDR3aa: CASRQKNSGTGDPYEQFF
CDR3nt: TGTGCCAGCAGGCAAAAGAACTCCGGGACAGGGGATCCCTATGAGCAGTTCTTC

abundance: .
v_gene: TRBV28
d_gene: TRBD1
j_gene: TRBJ1-5
CDR3aa: CASSFLDREDQPQHF
CDR3nt: TGTGCCAGCAGTTTCTTGGACAGGGAGGATCAGCCCCAGCATTTT

abundance: .
v_gene: TRBV28
d_gene: .
j_gene: TRBJ1-6
CDR3aa: CASTPGGGDNSPLHF
CDR3nt: TGTGCCAGCACCCCGGGTGGCGGAGATAATTCACCCCTCCACTTT

abundance: .
v_gene: TRBV2
d_gene: .
j_gene: TRBJ1-2
CDR3aa: CASSEEARGYTF
CDR3nt: TGTGCCAGCAGTGAAGAGGCCCGGGGCTACACCTTC

abundance: .
v_gene: TRBV5-1
d_gene: .
j_gene: TRBJ1-1
CDR3aa: CASSLEYPPFGNTEAFF
CDR3nt: TGCGCCAGCAGCTTGGAGTATCCCCCGTTCGGGAACACTGAAGCTTTCTTT

abundance: .
v_gene: TRBV1
d_gene: .
j_gene: TRBJ1-5
CDR3aa: CTSSQVRGLGNQPQHF
CDR3nt: TGCACCAGCAGCCAAGTACGGGGGCTGGGCAATCAGCCCCAGCATTTT

abundance: few
v_gene: TRBV6-5
d_gene: .
j_gene: TRBJ1-1
CDR3aa: CASSIEGRLNTEAFF
CDR3nt: TGTGCCAGCAGTATAGAGGGACGGTTGAACACTGAAGCTTTCTTT

abundance: once
v_gene: TRBV2
d_gene: .
j_gene: TRBJ2-6
CDR3aa: CASSEPRRTGANVLTF
CDR3nt: TGTGCCAGCAGTGAACCCCGACGAACTGGGGCCAACGTCCTGACTTTC

abundance: .
v_gene: TRBV2
d_gene: TRBD1
j_gene: TRBJ1-4
CDR3aa: CASSITGGRGEKLFF
CDR3nt: TGTGCCAGCAGTATTACAGGGGGCCGTGGTGAAAAACTGTTTTTT

abundance: .
v_gene: TRBV4-1
d_gene: .
j_gene: TRBJ1-3
CDR3aa: CASSQDIRAGNTIYF
CDR3nt: TGCGCCAGCAGCCAAGATATCAGGGCTGGAAACACCATATATTTT

abundance: large
v_gene: TRBV21-1
d_gene: .
j_gene: TRBJ2-1
CDR3aa: CASSGTGGGSYNEQFF
CDR3nt: TGTGCCAGCAGTGGGACGGGTGGCGGCTCCTACAATGAGCAGTTCTTC

abundance: .
v_gene: TRBV19
d_gene: .
j_gene: TRBJ1-4
CDR3aa: CASSIGREKLFF
CDR3nt: TGTGCCAGTAGTATAGGGCGTGAAAAACTGTTTTTT

abundance: .
v_gene: TRBV27
d_gene: .
j_gene: TRBJ1-5
CDR3aa: CASSSIVQPNQPQHF
CDR3nt: TGTGCCAGCAGTTCTATCGTACAGCCCAATCAGCCCCAGCATTTT

abundance: few
v_gene: TRBV18
d_gene: .
j_gene: TRBJ2-3
CDR3aa: CASSPRAGTQYF
CDR3nt: TGTGCCAGCTCACCCCGGGCGGGTACGCAGTATTTT

abundance: .
v_gene: TRBV23-1
d_gene: .
j_gene: TRBJ1-6
CDR3aa: CASSPYPPPLHF
CDR3nt: TGCGCCAGCAGTCCGTACCCCCCACCCCTCCACTTT

abundance: .
v_gene: TRBV21-1
d_gene: .
j_gene: TRBJ1-4
CDR3aa: CASKTGNEKLFF
CDR3nt: TGTGCCAGCAAGACAGGTAATGAAAAACTGTTTTTT

abundance: .
v_gene: TRBV11-1
d_gene: TRBD2
j_gene: TRBJ2-5
CDR3aa: CASSPSGGASETQYF
CDR3nt: TGTGCCAGCAGCCCGAGCGGGGGGGCATCAGAGACCCAGTACTTC

abundance: .
v_gene: TRBV28
d_gene: .
j_gene: TRBJ1-6
CDR3aa: CASSPDSMPYNSPLHF
CDR3nt: TGTGCCAGCAGCCCCGACAGCATGCCCTATAATTCACCCCTCCACTTT